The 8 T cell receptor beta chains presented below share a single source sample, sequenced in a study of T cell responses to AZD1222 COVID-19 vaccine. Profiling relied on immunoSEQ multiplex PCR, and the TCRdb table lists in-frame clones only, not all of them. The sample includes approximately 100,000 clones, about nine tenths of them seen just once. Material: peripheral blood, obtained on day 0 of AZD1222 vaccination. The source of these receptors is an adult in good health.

CDR3 sequence reads: CASALGGSNEKLFF. The CDR3, as DNA: TGTGCTAGTGCCCTAGGGGGGTCTAATGAAAAACTGTTTTTT. This chain links TRBV12-5 with TRBJ1-4, with TRBD1 as a possible D gene (6 bases). Germline assignment: CDR1 LGHNT and CDR2 FRNRAP. Trimming pared 7 bases from V and 3 bases from J, leaving 12 bases between. The CDR3 contains 14 residues.

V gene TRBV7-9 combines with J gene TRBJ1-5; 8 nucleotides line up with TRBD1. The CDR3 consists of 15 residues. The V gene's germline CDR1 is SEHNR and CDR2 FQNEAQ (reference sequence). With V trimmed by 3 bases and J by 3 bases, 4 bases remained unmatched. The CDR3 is CASSFGQGPNQPQHF. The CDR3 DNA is TGTGCCAGCAGCTTCGGACAGGGCCCCAATCAGCCCCAGCATTTT. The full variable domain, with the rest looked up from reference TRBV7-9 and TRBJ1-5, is DTGVSQNPRHKITKRGQNVTFRCDPISEHNRLYWYRQTLGQGPEFLTYFQNEAQLEKSRLLSDRFSAERPKGSFSTLEIQRTEQGDSAMYLCASSFGQGPNQPQHFGDGTRLSIL.

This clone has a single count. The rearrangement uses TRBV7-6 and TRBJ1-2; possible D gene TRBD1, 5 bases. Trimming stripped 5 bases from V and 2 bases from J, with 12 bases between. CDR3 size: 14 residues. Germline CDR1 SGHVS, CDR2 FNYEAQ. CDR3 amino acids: CASSLGDQNYGYTF. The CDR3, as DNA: TGTGCCAGCAGCCTAGGGGACCAAAACTATGGCTACACCTTC. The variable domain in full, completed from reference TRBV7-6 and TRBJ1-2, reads GAGVSQSPRYKVTKRGQDVALRCDPISGHVSLYWYRQALGQGPEFLTYFNYEAQQDKSGLPNDRFSAERPEGSISTLTIQRTEQRDSAMYRCASSLGDQNYGYTFGSGTRLTVV.

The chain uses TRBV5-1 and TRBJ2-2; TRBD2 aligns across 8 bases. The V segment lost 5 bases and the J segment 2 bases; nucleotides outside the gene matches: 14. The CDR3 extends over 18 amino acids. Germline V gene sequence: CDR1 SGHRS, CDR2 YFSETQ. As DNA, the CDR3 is TGCGCCAGCAGTCAAAGATCGAGCGGGGGCCTTAACACCGGGGAGCTGTTTTTT. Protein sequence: CASSQRSSGGLNTGELFF.

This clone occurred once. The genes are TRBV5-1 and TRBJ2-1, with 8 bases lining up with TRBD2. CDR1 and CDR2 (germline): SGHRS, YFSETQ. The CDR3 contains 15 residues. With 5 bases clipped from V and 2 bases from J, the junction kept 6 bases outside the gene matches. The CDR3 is CASSVPGGTYNEQFF. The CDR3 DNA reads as TGCGCCAGCAGTGTTCCGGGAGGGACCTACAATGAGCAGTTCTTC.

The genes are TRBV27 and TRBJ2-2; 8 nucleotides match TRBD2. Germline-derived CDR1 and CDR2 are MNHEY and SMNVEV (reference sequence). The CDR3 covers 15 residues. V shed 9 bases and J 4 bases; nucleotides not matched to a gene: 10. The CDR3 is CASRSTSAFTGELFF. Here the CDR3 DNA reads TGTGCCAGTCGTTCGACTAGCGCCTTCACCGGGGAGCTGTTTTTT.

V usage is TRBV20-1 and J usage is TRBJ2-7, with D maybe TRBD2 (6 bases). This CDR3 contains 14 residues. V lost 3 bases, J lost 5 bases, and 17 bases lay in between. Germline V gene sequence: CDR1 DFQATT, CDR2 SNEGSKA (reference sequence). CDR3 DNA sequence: TGCAGTGCTAGTCGGAGATCCTCTAGCGACGAGCAGTACTTC. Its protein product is CSASRRSSSDEQYF.

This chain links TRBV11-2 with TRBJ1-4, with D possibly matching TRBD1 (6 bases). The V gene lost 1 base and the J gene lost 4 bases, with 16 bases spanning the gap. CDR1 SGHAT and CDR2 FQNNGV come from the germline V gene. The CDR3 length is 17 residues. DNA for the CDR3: TGTGCCAGCAGCTTAGGCCCGGACAGCCACTTTAATGAAAAACTGTTTTTT. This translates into CASSLGPDSHFNEKLFF.